This T cell receptor (beta chain) was profiled in a study of T cells in Graves' hyperthyroidism and ophthalmopathy. Study background: Pretreatment peripheral blood was obtained at initial diagnosis.

This clonotype was picked up many times. Per germline, CDR1 SNHLY and CDR2 FYNNEI. This CDR3 spans 15 amino acids. Trimming removed 2 bases at V and 2 bases at J, with 12 bases between. Template material for amplifying TCR beta CDR3 regions consisted of RNA transcripts. The HTBI set primed first-round TCR CDR3 RT-PCR. A single record per CDR3 protein comes from TCRdb applying MiXCR to the multiplex PCR reads. This repertoire shows 730,000 or so distinct CDR3 sequences, roughly a sixth found once; its top ten account for over 15%. The source material was blood. The chain employs TRBV2 and TRBJ2-5, with D possibly TRBD2 on 6 matching bases. This TCR came from a woman aged 50 to 65 with Graves' hyperthyroidism that later progressed to Graves' ophthalmopathy. The CDR3 is CASSEMAGKQETQYF. For the CDR3, the DNA is TGTGCCAGCAGTGAAATGGCGGGGAAACAAGAGACCCAGTACTTC.